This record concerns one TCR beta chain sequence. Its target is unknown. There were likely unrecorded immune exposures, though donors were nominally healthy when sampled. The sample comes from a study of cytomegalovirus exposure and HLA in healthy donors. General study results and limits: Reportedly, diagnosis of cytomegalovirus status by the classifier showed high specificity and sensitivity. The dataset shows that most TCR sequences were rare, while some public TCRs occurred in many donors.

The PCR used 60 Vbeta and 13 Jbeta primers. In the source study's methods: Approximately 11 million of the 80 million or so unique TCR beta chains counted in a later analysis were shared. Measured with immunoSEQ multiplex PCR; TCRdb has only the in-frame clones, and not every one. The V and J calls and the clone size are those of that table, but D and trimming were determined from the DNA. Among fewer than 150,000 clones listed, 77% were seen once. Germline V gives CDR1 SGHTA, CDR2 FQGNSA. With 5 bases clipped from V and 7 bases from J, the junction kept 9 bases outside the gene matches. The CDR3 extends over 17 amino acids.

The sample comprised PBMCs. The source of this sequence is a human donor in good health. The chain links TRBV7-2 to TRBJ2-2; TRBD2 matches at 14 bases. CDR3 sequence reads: CASSAKRLAGGVGELFF. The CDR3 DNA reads TGTGCCAGCAGCGCGAAGAGACTAGCGGGAGGGGTCGGGGAGCTGTTTTTT.